The clone carrying this T cell receptor beta chain was seen repeatedly, ten times or more. Per the germline V gene, CDR1 is SGHRS and CDR2 is YFSETQ. This CDR3 contains 14 residues. V was clipped by 7 bases and J by 0 bases, with 12 bases between them. This sample stems from a study of T cells in Graves' hyperthyroidism and ophthalmopathy. Using RNA transcripts as the source, TCR beta CDR3 regions were amplified. First-round RT-PCR of the TCR CDR3 relied on the HTBI primer set. Using its own MiXCR run on the multiplex PCR reads, TCRdb lists one record per CDR3 protein. The sample shows some 600,000 distinct CDR3 sequences, approximately 15% of them seen only once.

The chain employs TRBV5-1 and TRBJ2-3; D is perhaps TRBD2 (6 bases). The sequence derives from a woman aged 25 to 39 with Graves' hyperthyroidism that later progressed to Graves' ophthalmopathy. Input material: blood. The CDR3 region is CASRWSGSTDTQYF. The CDR3 DNA sequence: TGCGCCAGCCGCTGGAGCGGGAGCACAGATACGCAGTATTTT.